One sample yielded the 17 T cell receptor beta chains listed below, sequenced in a study of technical replicates of blood from a few donors. The repertoire was sequenced with immunoSEQ multiplex PCR; TCRdb's copy has only in-frame clones and lacks some. The top ten hold less than 6.5% of the sample, which has tens of thousands of clones, approximately 86% seen once. The sequenced material came from PBMCs. The receptors originated from a human donor in good health. Some clones in this sample may be carry-over from other donors' samples.

The sample holds a few counts of this clone. The chain joins TRBV6-1 to TRBJ1-3, with TRBD1 as a possible D gene (5 bases). The CDR3 length is 16 residues. V gave up 0 bases and J gave up 10 bases, with 19 bases separating them. Germline lookup yields CDR1 MNHNS and CDR2 SASEGT. Here the CDR3 DNA reads TGTGCCAGCAGTGAAGCGGGGGGACTTGTCAGGAGTACCATATATTTT. This codes for CASSEAGGLVRSTIYF.

This clone was counted a single time. The chain combines TRBV5-5 with TRBJ1-5; D unclear. V lost 3 bases, J lost 6 bases, and 13 bases lay in between. Looked up from germline, CDR1 is SGHKS and CDR2 is YYEKEE (reference sequence). CDR3 length equals 14 residues. CDR3 loop: CASSSEIRGQPQHF. Written as DNA, the CDR3 is TGTGCCAGCAGCTCGGAAATTCGCGGTCAGCCCCAGCATTTT.

The CDR3 DNA reads as TGTGCCAGCAGTTTAGGTGGGGCAGGGGATAGCTACACCTTC. The encoded protein is CASSLGGAGDSYTF. V is TRBV28 and J is TRBJ1-2; D may be TRBD1 (6 bases). The CDR3 contains 14 residues. The V gene lost 2 bases and the J gene lost 9 bases, with 16 bases spanning the gap. The germline CDR1 and CDR2 sequences are MDHEN and SYDVKM.

The V and J genes are TRBV6-6 and TRBJ2-1; a weak D match, TRBD2 (5 bases). Trimming removed 8 bases from V and 1 base from J, with 9 bases in between. This CDR3 region has 13 residues. Germline V lookup: CDR1 MNHNY, CDR2 SVGAGI (reference sequence). CDR3 protein: CASGLDSYNEQFF. For the CDR3, the DNA is TGTGCCAGCGGACTGGATTCCTACAATGAGCAGTTCTTC.

The chain links TRBV7-9 to TRBJ1-2, with 9 bases that match TRBD1. The CDR3 extends over 18 amino acids. V lost 2 bases, J lost 6 bases, and 16 bases stayed unmatched. Germline V CDR1 and CDR2: SEHNR, FQNEAQ (reference sequence). The CDR3 sequence is CASSLNRQGDIKGHGYTF. The CDR3 region has the DNA TGTGCCAGCAGCTTAAATAGACAGGGGGATATCAAAGGGCATGGCTACACCTTC.

This sequence joins TRBV7-9 and TRBJ2-7; 7 nucleotides line up with TRBD2. CDR3 length: 12 residues. V was clipped by 1 base and J by 6 bases; unmatched bases: 0. The germline gives CDR1 SEHNR, CDR2 FQNEAQ (reference sequence). CDR3 nucleotides: TGTGCCAGCAGCTTAGGGGGGGGCGAGCAGTACTTC. Translation gives CASSLGGGEQYF. Together with reference TRBV7-9 and TRBJ2-7, the CDR3 gives the full variable domain: DTGVSQNPRHKITKRGQNVTFRCDPISEHNRLYWYRQTLGQGPEFLTYFQNEAQLEKSRLLSDRFSAERPKGSFSTLEIQRTEQGDSAMYLCASSLGGGEQYFGPGTRLTVT.

This clone was counted once. The gene calls are TRBV7-3 and TRBJ2-2; D may be TRBD1 (5 bases). The CDR3 is 15 amino acids. CDR1 is SGHTA and CDR2 is FQGTGA in the germline V gene. V lost 0 bases, J lost 3 bases, and 8 bases lay in between. The chain's CDR3 is CASSLTWGHTGELFF. The CDR3 DNA sequence: TGTGCCAGCAGCTTAACCTGGGGCCACACCGGGGAGCTGTTTTTT.

The chain links TRBV7-8 to TRBJ2-2, with 8 nucleotides matching TRBD2. Per the germline V gene, CDR1 is SGHVS and CDR2 is FQNEAQ. The CDR3 extends over 16 amino acids. V shed 3 bases and J 4 bases; nucleotides not matched to a gene: 7. CDR3 bases: TGTGCCAGCAGCTTTGTTCTAGCGGGCCCCACCGGGGAGCTGTTTTTT. This encodes CASSFVLAGPTGELFF.

The V gene is TRBV7-9, the J gene TRBJ2-3, with 8 bases fitting TRBD2. The CDR3 is made up of 15 amino acids. With V trimmed by 1 base and J by 1 base, 1 base remained unmatched. Germline V gives CDR1 SEHNR, CDR2 FQNEAQ (reference sequence). CDR3 bases: TGTGCCAGCAGCTTAGACGGGAGGGGCACAGATACGCAGTATTTT. It specifies CASSLDGRGTDTQYF.

The CDR3 DNA reads TGTGCCTGGAGTGTCGGGACTACAAGGGGTGACGAGCAGTACTTC. Amino acids: CAWSVGTTRGDEQYF. The chain carries TRBV30 and TRBJ2-7; 7 bases align to TRBD2. The CDR3 has 15 residues. Germline V gene sequence: CDR1 GTSNPN, CDR2 SVGIG (reference sequence). The junction had 10 bases not matched to a gene; V was cut back by 0 bases and J by 5 bases.

V usage is TRBV7-2 and J usage is TRBJ1-1, with D perhaps TRBD1 (6 bases). Germline assignment: CDR1 SGHTA and CDR2 FQGNSA. Trimming took off 4 bases at V and 2 bases at J, with 14 bases between the two ends. The CDR3 length is 15 residues. The chain's CDR3 is CASSSPDRSNTEAFF. The DNA for the CDR3 is TGTGCCAGCAGCTCCCCAGACAGGTCTAACACTGAAGCTTTCTTT.

The chain carries TRBV6-6 and TRBJ1-1; TRBD1 might be the D (6 bases). The CDR3 is 14 amino acids. The V and J ends lost 2 bases and 6 bases respectively, with 13 bases between them. Germline V gives CDR1 MNHNY, CDR2 SVGAGI (reference sequence). The CDR3 DNA reads as TGTGCCAGCAGTTACGGACAGCCGAGCTCTGAAGCTTTCTTT. It encodes CASSYGQPSSEAFF.

V usage is TRBV27 and J usage is TRBJ2-1, with 16 bases matching TRBD2. After removal of 3 bases from V and 7 bases from J, the junction contained 6 bases not matched to a gene. The CDR3 runs 17 residues. Germline V gene data show CDR1 as MNHEY and CDR2 as SMNVEV (reference sequence). CDR3 DNA sequence: TGTGCCAGCAGTTTGGGACTAGCGGGAGGGCCTGGGAATGAGCAGTTCTTC. Translation gives CASSLGLAGGPGNEQFF.

The chain is built from TRBV5-4 and TRBJ2-2; 10 nucleotides match TRBD2. In germline, CDR1 is SGHNT, CDR2 YYREEE (reference sequence). The CDR3 covers 15 residues. With 3 bases clipped from V and 2 bases from J, the junction kept 1 base outside the gene matches. The DNA of the CDR3 is TGTGCCAGCAGCTCTAGCGGGGGTAACACCGGGGAGCTGTTTTTT. Its translation is CASSSSGGNTGELFF.

The chain links TRBV4-2 to TRBJ2-7, with 7 bases matching TRBD1. Per germline, CDR1 LGHNA and CDR2 YNFKEQ. The V gene end was trimmed by 1 base and the J gene end by 4 bases; junction bases not matched to a gene: 7. The CDR3 sequence is 15 residues long. The DNA of the CDR3 is TGTGCCAGCAGCCAAGTTGAGACAGGGAATTACGAGCAGTACTTC. Translating it yields CASSQVETGNYEQYF.

The rearrangement joins TRBV11-2 to TRBJ2-3; 10 bases fit TRBD2. The germline CDR1 and CDR2 sequences are SGHAT and FQNNGV. The CDR3 totals 16 residues. With 3 bases clipped from V and 5 bases from J, the junction kept 8 bases outside the gene matches. The CDR3 nucleotides are TGTGCCAGCAGCTTCACGAGCGGGGGGGCTCGAGATACGCAGTATTTT. As protein: CASSFTSGGARDTQYF.

The sample holds a few counts of this clone. CDR3 in DNA: TGTGCCAGCAGCGCTGGACTAGCGGGCCGACATGCCCAGAGCACAGATACGCAGTATTTT. This codes for CASSAGLAGRHAQSTDTQYF. The chain joins TRBV9 to TRBJ2-3, with TRBD2 matching over 11 bases. Losses at the gene ends were 3 bases for V and 0 bases for J; bases not matched to a gene: 15. This CDR3 contains 20 residues. The germline V gene encodes CDR1 SGDLS and CDR2 YYNGEE.